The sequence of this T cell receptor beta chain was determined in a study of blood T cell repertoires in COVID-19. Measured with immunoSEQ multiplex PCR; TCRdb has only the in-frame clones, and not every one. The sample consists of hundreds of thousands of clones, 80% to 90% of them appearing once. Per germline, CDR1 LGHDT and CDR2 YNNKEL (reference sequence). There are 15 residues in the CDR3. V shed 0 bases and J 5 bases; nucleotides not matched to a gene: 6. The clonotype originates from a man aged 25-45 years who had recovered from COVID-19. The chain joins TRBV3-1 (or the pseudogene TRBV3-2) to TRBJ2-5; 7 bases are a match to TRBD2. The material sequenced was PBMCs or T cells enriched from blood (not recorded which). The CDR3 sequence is CASSQDGAGVETQYF. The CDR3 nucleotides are TGTGCCAGCAGCCAAGATGGGGCGGGAGTGGAGACCCAGTACTTC.